This entry is about one T cell receptor beta chain. A junction boundary mismatches the germline segment, possibly from a read error. The protocol was immunoSEQ multiplex PCR, while the TCRdb copy is restricted to in-frame clones and leaves out a portion. The data hold around 15,000 clones, with 65% to 80% observed a single time. The sample originates from a study of somatic mutations in cytotoxic T cells in rheumatoid arthritis. Study-level background: Blood (just over 29 ml EDTA) from each patient was taken right after diagnosis, before any treatment.

Both CD4+ and CD8+ cells were separated through positive magnetic bead selection, and their purity was verified using flow cytometry. The CDR3 has 14 residues. Per the germline V gene, CDR1 is MGHRA and CDR2 is YSYEKL. Sequencing was done on a sample of CD8+ T cells sorted from blood. The chain uses TRBV4-1 and TRBJ2-3; 7 bases agree with TRBD1. This clonotype originated in an adult with rheumatoid arthritis. The CDR3 loop reads CASTQGGLLDTQYF. For the CDR3, the DNA is TGCGCCAGCACCCAAGGGGGCCTCCTAGATACGCAGTATTTT.